This TCR beta chain was profiled in a study of metastatic and nonmetastatic thyroid tumors. Before thyroid surgery, none of the patients had received any treatment. TCRdb re-called the PCR reads through MiXCR. The sample contains under 5,000 clones, almost 35% of which appear only once. The CDR3 extends over 13 amino acids. V was clipped by 3 bases and J by 12 bases, with 14 bases between them. Germline values: CDR1 LGHNA, CDR2 YNFKEQ. General study results and limits: Malignant tumors reportedly showed significantly higher TCR beta diversity than benign nodules in both blood and tumor.

The sample holds a few counts of this clone. Its cognate antigen is unknown. Sequenced sample: adjacent normal tissue. This sequence was found in a female donor with papillary thyroid cancer or a benign thyroid nodule (not recorded which). Some clones in this sample may be carry-over from other donors' samples. The chain employs TRBV4-2 and TRBJ1-4; no reliable D call. CDR3 sequence: CASSQTTTSQLFF. The CDR3 DNA reads as TGTGCCAGCAGCCAGACCACGACGTCACAACTGTTTTTT.